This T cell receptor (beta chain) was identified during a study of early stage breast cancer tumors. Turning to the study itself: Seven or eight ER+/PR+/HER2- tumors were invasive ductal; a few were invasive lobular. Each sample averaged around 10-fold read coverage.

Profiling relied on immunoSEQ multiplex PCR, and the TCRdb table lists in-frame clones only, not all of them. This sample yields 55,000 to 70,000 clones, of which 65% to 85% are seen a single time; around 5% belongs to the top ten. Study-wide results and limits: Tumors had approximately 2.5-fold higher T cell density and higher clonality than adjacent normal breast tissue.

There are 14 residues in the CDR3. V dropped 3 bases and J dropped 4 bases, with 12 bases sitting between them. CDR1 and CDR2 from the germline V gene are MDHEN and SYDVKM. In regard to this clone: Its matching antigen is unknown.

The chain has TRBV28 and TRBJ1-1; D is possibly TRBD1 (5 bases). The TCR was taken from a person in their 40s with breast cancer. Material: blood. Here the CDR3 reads CASSFYLGGTEAFF. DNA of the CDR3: TGTGCCAGCAGTTTTTACCTCGGGGGCACTGAAGCTTTCTTT.